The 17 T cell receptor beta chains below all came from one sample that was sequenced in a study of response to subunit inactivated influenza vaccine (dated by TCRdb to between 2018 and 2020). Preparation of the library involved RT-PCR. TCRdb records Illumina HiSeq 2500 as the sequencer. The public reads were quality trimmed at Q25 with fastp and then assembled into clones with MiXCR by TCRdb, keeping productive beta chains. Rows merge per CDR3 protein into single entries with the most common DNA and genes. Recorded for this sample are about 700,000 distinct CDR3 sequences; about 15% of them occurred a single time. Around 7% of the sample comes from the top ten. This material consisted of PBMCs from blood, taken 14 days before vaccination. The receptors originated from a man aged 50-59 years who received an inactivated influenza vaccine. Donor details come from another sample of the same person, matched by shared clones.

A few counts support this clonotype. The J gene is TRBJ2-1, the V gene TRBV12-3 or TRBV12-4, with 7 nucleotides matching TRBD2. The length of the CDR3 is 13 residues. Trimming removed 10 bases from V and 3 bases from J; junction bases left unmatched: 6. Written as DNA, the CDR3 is TGTGCCAACTCCCGGGACTACTACAATGAGCAGTTCTTC. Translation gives CANSRDYYNEQFF.

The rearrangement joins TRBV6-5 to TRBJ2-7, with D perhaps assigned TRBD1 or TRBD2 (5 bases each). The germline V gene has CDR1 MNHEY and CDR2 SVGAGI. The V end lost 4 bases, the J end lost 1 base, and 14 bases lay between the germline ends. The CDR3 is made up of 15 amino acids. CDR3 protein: CASSFAPGRSYEQYF. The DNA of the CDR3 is TGTGCCAGCAGTTTCGCCCCGGGACGGTCCTACGAGCAGTACTTC.

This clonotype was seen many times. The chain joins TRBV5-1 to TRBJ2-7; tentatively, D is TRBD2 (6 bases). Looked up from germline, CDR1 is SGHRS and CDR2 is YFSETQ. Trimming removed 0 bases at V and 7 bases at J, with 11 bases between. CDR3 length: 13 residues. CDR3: CASSLEGAGEQYF. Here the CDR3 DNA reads TGCGCCAGCAGCTTGGAGGGCGCGGGAGAGCAGTACTTC.

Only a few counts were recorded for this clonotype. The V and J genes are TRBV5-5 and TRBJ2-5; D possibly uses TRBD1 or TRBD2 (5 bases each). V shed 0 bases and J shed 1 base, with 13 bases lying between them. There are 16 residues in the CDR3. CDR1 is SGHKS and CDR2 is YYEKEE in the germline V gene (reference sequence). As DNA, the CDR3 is TGTGCCAGCAGCTTGGTAGGGAGAAGGGGCCAAGAGACCCAGTACTTC. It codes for CASSLVGRRGQETQYF.

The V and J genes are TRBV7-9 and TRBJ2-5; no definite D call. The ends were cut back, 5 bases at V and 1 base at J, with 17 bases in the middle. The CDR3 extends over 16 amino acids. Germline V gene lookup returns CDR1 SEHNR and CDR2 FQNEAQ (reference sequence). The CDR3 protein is CASSRGVRALQETQYF. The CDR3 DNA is TGTGCCAGCAGCCGAGGCGTGCGAGCGCTCCAAGAGACCCAGTACTTC.

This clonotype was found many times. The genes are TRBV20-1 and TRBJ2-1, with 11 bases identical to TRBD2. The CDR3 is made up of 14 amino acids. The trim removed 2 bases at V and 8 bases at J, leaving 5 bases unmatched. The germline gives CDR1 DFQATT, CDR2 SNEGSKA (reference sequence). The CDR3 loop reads CSARTSGRGDEQFF. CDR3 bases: TGCAGTGCTAGAACTAGCGGGAGAGGCGATGAGCAGTTCTTC.

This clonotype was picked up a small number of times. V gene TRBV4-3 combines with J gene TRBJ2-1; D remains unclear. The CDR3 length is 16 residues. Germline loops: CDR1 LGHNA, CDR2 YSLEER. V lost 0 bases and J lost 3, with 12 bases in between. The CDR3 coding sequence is TGCGCCAGCAGCCAAGATCCCCCTCCCGGCTACAATGAGCAGTTCTTC. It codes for CASSQDPPPGYNEQFF.

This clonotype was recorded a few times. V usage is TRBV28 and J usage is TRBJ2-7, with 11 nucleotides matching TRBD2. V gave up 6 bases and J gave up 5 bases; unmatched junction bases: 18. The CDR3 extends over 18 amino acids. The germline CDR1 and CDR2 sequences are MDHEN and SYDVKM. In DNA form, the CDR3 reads TGTGCCAGCAGCTCCCCCCTGGGGGCTAGCGGGAGGAGCCACGAGCAGTACTTC. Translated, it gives CASSSPLGASGRSHEQYF.

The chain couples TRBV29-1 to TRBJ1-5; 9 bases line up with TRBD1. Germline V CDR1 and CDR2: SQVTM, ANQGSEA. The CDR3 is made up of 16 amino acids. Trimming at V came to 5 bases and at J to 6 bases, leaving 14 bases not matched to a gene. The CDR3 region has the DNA TGCAGCGTTACCCTAACCGGGACAGGGTTCTCTCAGCCCCAGCATTTT. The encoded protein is CSVTLTGTGFSQPQHF.

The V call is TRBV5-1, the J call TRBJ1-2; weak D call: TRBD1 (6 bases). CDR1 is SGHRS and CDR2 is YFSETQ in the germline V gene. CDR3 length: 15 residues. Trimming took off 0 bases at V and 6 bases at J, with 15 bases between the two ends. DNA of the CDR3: TGCGCCAGCAGCTTGGCCCCAGGGGTTTGGGATGGCTACACCTTC. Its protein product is CASSLAPGVWDGYTF.

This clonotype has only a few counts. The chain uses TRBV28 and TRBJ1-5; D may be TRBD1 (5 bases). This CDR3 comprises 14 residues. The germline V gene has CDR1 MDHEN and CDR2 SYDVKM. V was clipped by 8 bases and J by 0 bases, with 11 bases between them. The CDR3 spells CASQTGGSNQPQHF. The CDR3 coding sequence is TGTGCCAGCCAAACAGGCGGTAGCAATCAGCCCCAGCATTTT.

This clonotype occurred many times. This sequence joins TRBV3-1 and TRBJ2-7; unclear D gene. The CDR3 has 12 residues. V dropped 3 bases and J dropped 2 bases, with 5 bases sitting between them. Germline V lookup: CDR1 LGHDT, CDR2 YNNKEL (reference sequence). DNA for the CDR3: TGTGCCAGCAGCCATCTTACCTACGAGCAGTACTTC. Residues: CASSHLTYEQYF.

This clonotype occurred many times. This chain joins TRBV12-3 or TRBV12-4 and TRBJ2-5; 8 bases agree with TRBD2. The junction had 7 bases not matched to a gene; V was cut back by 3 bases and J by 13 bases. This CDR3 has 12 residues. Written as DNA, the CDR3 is TGTGCCAGCAGTTTCCAGCGGGGGCCCACGTACTTC. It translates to CASSFQRGPTYF.

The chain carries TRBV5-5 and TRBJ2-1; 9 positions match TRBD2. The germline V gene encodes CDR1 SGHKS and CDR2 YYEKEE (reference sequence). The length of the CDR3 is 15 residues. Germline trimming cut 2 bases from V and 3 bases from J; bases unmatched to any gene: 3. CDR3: CASSLVAGDYNEQFF. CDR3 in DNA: TGTGCCAGCAGCTTAGTAGCGGGGGACTACAATGAGCAGTTCTTC. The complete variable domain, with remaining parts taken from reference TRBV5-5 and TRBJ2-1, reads DAGVTQSPTHLIKTRGQQVTLRCSPISGHKSVSWYQQVLGQGPQFIFQYYEKEERGRGNFPDRFSARQFPNYSSELNVNALLLGDSALYLCASSLVAGDYNEQFFGPGTRLTVL.

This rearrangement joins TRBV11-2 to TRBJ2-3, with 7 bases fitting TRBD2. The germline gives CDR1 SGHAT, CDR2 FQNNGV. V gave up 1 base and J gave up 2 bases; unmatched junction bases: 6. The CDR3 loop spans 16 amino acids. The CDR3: CASSLVRGRATDTQYF. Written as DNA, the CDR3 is TGTGCCAGCAGCTTAGTACGAGGGAGGGCCACAGATACGCAGTATTTT.

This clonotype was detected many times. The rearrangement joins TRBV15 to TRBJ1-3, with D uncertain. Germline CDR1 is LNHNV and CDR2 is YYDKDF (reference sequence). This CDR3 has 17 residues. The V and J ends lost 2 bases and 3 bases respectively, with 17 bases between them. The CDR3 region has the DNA TGTGCCACCAGCAGAACGTTTATGGGGAGTCGTGGAAACACCATATATTTT. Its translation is CATSRTFMGSRGNTIYF.

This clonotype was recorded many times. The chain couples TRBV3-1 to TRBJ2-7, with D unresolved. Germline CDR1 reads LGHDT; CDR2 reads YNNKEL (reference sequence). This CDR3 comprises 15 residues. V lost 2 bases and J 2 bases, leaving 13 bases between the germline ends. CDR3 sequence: CASSQISGAPYEQYF. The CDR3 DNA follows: TGTGCCAGCAGCCAAATTTCAGGAGCCCCCTACGAGCAGTACTTC.